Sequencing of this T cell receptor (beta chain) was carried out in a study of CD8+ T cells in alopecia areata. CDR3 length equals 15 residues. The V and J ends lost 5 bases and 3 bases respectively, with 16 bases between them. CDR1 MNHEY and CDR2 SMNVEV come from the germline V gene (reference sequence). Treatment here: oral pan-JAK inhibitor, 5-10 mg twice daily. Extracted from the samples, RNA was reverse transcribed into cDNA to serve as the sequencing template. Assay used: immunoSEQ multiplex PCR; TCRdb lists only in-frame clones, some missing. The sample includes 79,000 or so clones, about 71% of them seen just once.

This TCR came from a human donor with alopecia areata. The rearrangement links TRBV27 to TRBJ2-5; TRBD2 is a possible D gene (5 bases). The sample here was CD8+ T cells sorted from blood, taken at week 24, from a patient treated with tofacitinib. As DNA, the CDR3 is TGTGCCAGCAGTACCCGTGCGGGCCTTGAAGAGACCCAGTACTTC. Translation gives CASSTRAGLEETQYF.